The 6 T cell receptor beta chains given below trace back to one sample, sequenced in a study of beta chain features in type 1 diabetes. Isolated RNA was reverse transcribed in full, so expressed TCRB transcripts were sequenced. Profiling relied on immunoSEQ multiplex PCR, and the TCRdb table lists in-frame clones only, not all of them. The data show 310,000 or so clones, 8% seen once. Specimen: central memory CD4+ T cells from blood. The receptors originated from a woman younger than 30 in good health.

This clone was observed a few times. Other DNA sequences within the sample encode an identical CDR3. The V call is TRBV7-9, the J call TRBJ2-7; 7 bases map to TRBD2. Germline CDR1 is SEHNR and CDR2 is FQNEAQ (reference sequence). The length of the CDR3 is 14 residues. V was clipped by 0 bases and J by 3 bases; unmatched bases: 2. The DNA of the CDR3 is TGTGCCAGCAGCTTAGCGGGAGGGGTCTACGAGCAGTACTTC. As protein: CASSLAGGVYEQYF. The complete variable domain, with remaining parts taken from reference TRBV7-9 and TRBJ2-7, reads DTGVSQNPRHKITKRGQNVTFRCDPISEHNRLYWYRQTLGQGPEFLTYFQNEAQLEKSRLLSDRFSAERPKGSFSTLEIQRTEQGDSAMYLCASSLAGGVYEQYFGPGTRLTVT.

This clone has more than one count but fewer than ten. The rearrangement joins TRBV6-5 to TRBJ2-5; TRBD2 is a possible D gene (5 bases). Per the germline V gene, CDR1 is MNHEY and CDR2 is SVGAGI. The V and J ends lost 2 bases and 2 bases respectively, with 12 bases between them. This CDR3 is 15 amino acids long. CDR3 in DNA: TGTGCCAGCAGTTACCACCCCCAGCGGCAAGAGACCCAGTACTTC. Its protein product is CASSYHPQRQETQYF.

This chain links TRBV4-3 with TRBJ2-7; 7 bases are a match to TRBD1. CDR1 and CDR2 (germline): LGHNA, YSLEER. There are 15 residues in the CDR3. The V segment lost 4 bases and the J segment 6 bases; nucleotides outside the gene matches: 12. CDR3 sequence reads: CASSPYTGTVGEQYF. The CDR3 DNA sequence: TGCGCCAGCAGCCCCTACACTGGGACAGTTGGCGAGCAGTACTTC.

This clone has just a few counts. V is TRBV7-2 and J is TRBJ2-7; D is possibly TRBD2 (6 bases). CDR1 and CDR2 from the germline V gene are SGHTA and FQGNSA. Trimming shortened V by 1 base and J by 4 bases, and 14 bases separated the two germline ends. The CDR3 runs to 15 residues. CDR3 sequence reads: CASSLDGSPRYEQYF. CDR3 sequence (DNA): TGTGCCAGCAGCTTAGACGGGAGCCCCAGGTACGAGCAGTACTTC.

This clone has a handful of counts. This chain connects TRBV7-8 to TRBJ2-1; 9 bases agree with TRBD1. V lost 1 base, J lost 7 bases, and 8 bases stayed unmatched. The germline V gene encodes CDR1 SGHVS and CDR2 FQNEAQ. The CDR3 loop spans 16 amino acids. The CDR3 reads CASSLVEGQGKNEQFF. The DNA for the CDR3 is TGTGCCAGCAGCTTAGTTGAGGGACAGGGCAAGAATGAGCAGTTCTTC.

In its sample, this clone was seen a few times. The genes are TRBV5-1 and TRBJ2-1; D unresolved. The germline V and J ends were trimmed by 2 bases and 8 bases, with 14 bases remaining between them. CDR1 is SGHRS, CDR2 YFSETQ, per germline. This CDR3 comprises 14 residues. The CDR3: CASSLGTAGDEQFF. CDR3 nucleotides: TGCGCCAGCAGCTTAGGTACGGCCGGCGATGAGCAGTTCTTC.